The 29 T cell receptor beta chains below all came from one sample that was sequenced in a study of beta chain features in type 1 diabetes. Broader study findings: Shortening of TCRB CDR3s, moderate but significant, appeared in all four CD4+ subsets of Type 1 diabetes patients.

The investigators reverse transcribed all of the isolated RNA, so they sequenced expressed TCRB transcripts. Measured with immunoSEQ multiplex PCR; TCRdb has only the in-frame clones, and not every one. The table has about 160,000 clones, approximately 8% seen once. These receptors' targets are unknown. Sequencing input: central memory CD4+ T cells from blood. The source is a woman between 40 and 55 years old with type 1 diabetes.

The J gene is TRBJ2-2, the V gene TRBV28; no firm D call. V was pared by 2 bases and J by 3 bases, with 4 bases between. This CDR3 has 13 residues. Germline assignment: CDR1 MDHEN and CDR2 SYDVKM. CDR3 residues: CASSLPYTGELFF. The CDR3 nucleotides read TGTGCCAGCAGTTTACCATACACCGGGGAGCTGTTTTTT.

The rearrangement links TRBV7-3 to TRBJ2-5; weak D call: TRBD1 (7 bases). The V end was cut by 2 bases, the J end by 2 bases, with 18 bases between. The CDR3 has 17 amino acids. Germline values: CDR1 SGHTA, CDR2 FQGTGA. CDR3 in DNA: TGTGCCAGCAGCTTAGCGGGACAGCTAAGGGGGCAAGAGACCCAGTACTTC. This codes for CASSLAGQLRGQETQYF.

The V gene is TRBV28, the J gene TRBJ2-7; D gene uncertain. Deletions cut 3 bases from V and 4 bases from J, with 4 bases between. Germline V gene data show CDR1 as MDHEN and CDR2 as SYDVKM. CDR3 length: 11 amino acids. The CDR3 DNA reads as TGTGCCAGCAGTTTTATTTACGAGCAGTACTTC. Translating gives CASSFIYEQYF.

This clone came up a few times. V usage is TRBV29-1 and J usage is TRBJ2-3, with TRBD2 identical over 16 bases. CDR1 SQVTM and CDR2 ANQGSEA come from the germline V gene. The CDR3 is 18 amino acids. Germline trimming cut 6 bases from V and 3 bases from J; bases unmatched to any gene: 12. The CDR3 sequence is CSVDRGLAGGKRTDTQYF. The CDR3 bases are TGCAGCGTCGATAGGGGACTAGCGGGAGGGAAGCGAACAGATACGCAGTATTTT.

This clone was recorded a few times. V and J are TRBV9 and TRBJ2-5, with TRBD2 matching over 8 bases. V dropped 4 bases and J dropped 2; count of bases not matched to a gene: 7. CDR3 size: 15 residues. In germline, CDR1 is SGDLS, CDR2 YYNGEE. The CDR3 spells CASSTRGGSQETQYF. CDR3 coding DNA: TGTGCCAGCAGCACCCGGGGGGGGAGTCAAGAGACCCAGTACTTC.

The chain combines TRBV6-1 with TRBJ2-5; 8 bases fit TRBD1. The length of the CDR3 is 13 residues. Trimming took 7 bases from V and 2 from J; bases not matched to a gene: 3. The germline CDR1 and CDR2 sequences are MNHNS and SASEGT. The chain's CDR3 is CASNTGGQETQYF. In DNA form, the CDR3 reads TGTGCCAGCAATACAGGGGGACAAGAGACCCAGTACTTC.

V gene TRBV5-1 combines with J gene TRBJ2-7; TRBD2 aligns across 11 bases. This CDR3 has 18 amino acids. V lost 5 bases, J lost 0 bases, and 13 bases stayed unmatched. Germline lookup yields CDR1 SGHRS and CDR2 YFSETQ. Here the CDR3 reads CASSYYGTSGASSYEQYF. The CDR3 nucleotides read TGCGCCAGCAGTTACTACGGGACTAGCGGTGCTAGCTCCTACGAGCAGTACTTC.

This clone was observed a single time. V and J are TRBV7-9 and TRBJ1-5; D perhaps matches TRBD1 (6 bases). Per germline, CDR1 SEHNR and CDR2 FQNEAQ (reference sequence). V shed 5 bases and J shed 6 bases, with 14 bases lying between them. This CDR3 has 14 amino acids. CDR3 nucleotides: TGTGCCAGCAGCCCCCAACAGGGAACTCAGCCCCAGCATTTT. Protein sequence: CASSPQQGTQPQHF.

At least ten counts were recorded for this clone. V gene TRBV2 combines with J gene TRBJ1-1; TRBD1 matches at 9 bases. Looked up from germline, CDR1 is SNHLY and CDR2 is FYNNEI. Trimming cost V 5 bases and J 11 bases; bases outside gene matches: 3. The CDR3 sequence is 11 residues long. In DNA form, the CDR3 reads TGTGCCAGCAGTATCGACAGGGGGGCTTTCTTT. This translates into CASSIDRGAFF.

This clone turned up a few times. The chain employs TRBV30 and TRBJ2-7; the D gene is possibly TRBD1 (6 bases). Germline V CDR1 and CDR2: GTSNPN, SVGIG (reference sequence). The length of the CDR3 is 12 residues. Trimming pared 4 bases from V and 2 bases from J, leaving 9 bases between. The CDR3 loop is CAWNKGAYEQYF. The DNA for the CDR3 is TGTGCCTGGAACAAGGGGGCCTACGAGCAGTACTTC.

This clone showed up just a few times. The J gene is TRBJ1-2, the V gene TRBV9; D is unclear. This CDR3 is 16 amino acids long. Germline CDR1 reads SGDLS; CDR2 reads YYNGEE. V dropped 0 bases and J dropped 2 bases, with 14 bases sitting between them. CDR3 nucleotide sequence: TGTGCCAGCAGCGTAGAACGGGGAGCCATGAACTATGGCTACACCTTC. Protein: CASSVERGAMNYGYTF.

The V gene is TRBV7-9, the J gene TRBJ2-2; D ambiguous. With 2 bases removed from V and 7 bases from J, the gap between germline ends came to 8 bases. Germline loops: CDR1 SEHNR, CDR2 FQNEAQ (reference sequence). The CDR3 length is 13 residues. This CDR3 reads CASSLYLLGELFF. CDR3 nucleotide sequence: TGTGCCAGCAGCTTATATCTCCTCGGGGAGCTGTTTTTT.

This clone was counted only a few times. The chain is built from TRBV7-2 and TRBJ1-6; TRBD1 matches 8 bases. The V and J ends lost 6 bases and 9 bases, in that order; junction bases with no gene match: 1. From germline, CDR1 is SGHTA and CDR2 FQGNSA. This CDR3 region has 12 residues. The CDR3 nucleotides read TGTGCCAGCAGACAGGGGGGTTCACCCCTCCACTTT. As protein: CASRQGGSPLHF.

In its sample, this clone was seen a few times. J is TRBJ2-3 and V is TRBV7-2; D is unclear. V lost 5 bases, J lost 0 bases, and 6 bases lay in between. From germline, CDR1 is SGHTA and CDR2 FQGNSA. The length of the CDR3 is 13 residues. The CDR3: CASSHSSTDTQYF. As DNA, the CDR3 is TGTGCCAGCAGCCACTCTAGCACAGATACGCAGTATTTT.

There are a few counts of this clone. The chain couples TRBV28 to TRBJ1-1; maybe TRBD1 (6 bases). CDR3 length: 14 amino acids. Germline lookup yields CDR1 MDHEN and CDR2 SYDVKM. V lost 7 bases, J lost 3 bases, and 15 bases lay in between. CDR3 nucleotide sequence: TGTGCCAGCACCGCCGGGACATTCGACACTGAAGCTTTCTTT. This sequence encodes CASTAGTFDTEAFF.

The chain has TRBV28 and TRBJ2-3; tentative D call: TRBD1 (6 bases). Trimming took off 4 bases at V and 0 bases at J, with 14 bases between the two ends. This CDR3 is 16 amino acids long. Germline lookup yields CDR1 MDHEN and CDR2 SYDVKM. In DNA form, the CDR3 reads TGTGCCAGCAGTTCGCCGGACAGCACCAGCACAGATACGCAGTATTTT. The encoded protein is CASSSPDSTSTDTQYF.

This clone turned up a few times. The chain joins TRBV9 to TRBJ2-2; 10 bases align to TRBD1. The CDR3 sequence is 16 residues long. V lost 1 base and J lost 3; bases outside the gene matches: 3. Germline values: CDR1 SGDLS, CDR2 YYNGEE. CDR3 in amino acids: CASSVLGTGDTGELFF. The CDR3 DNA is TGTGCCAGCAGCGTACTCGGGACAGGGGACACCGGGGAGCTGTTTTTT.

The chain uses TRBV30 and TRBJ1-4, with D possibly TRBD1 on 5 matching bases. Germline V gives CDR1 GTSNPN, CDR2 SVGIG (reference sequence). The ends were cut back, 1 base at V and 5 bases at J, with 14 bases in the middle. This CDR3 is 15 amino acids long. This CDR3 is CAWSADAGGNEKLFF. In nucleotides, the CDR3 is TGTGCCTGGAGTGCAGACGCGGGGGGAAATGAAAAACTGTTTTTT.

This clone was observed a handful of times. The chain is built from TRBV20-1 and TRBJ1-1; D remains unclear. The CDR3 is 9 amino acids. The germline V and J ends were trimmed by 7 bases and 12 bases, with 12 bases remaining between them. Germline V gene sequence: CDR1 DFQATT, CDR2 SNEGSKA (reference sequence). The CDR3 here is CSVSGLTFF. For the CDR3, the DNA is TGCAGTGTCTCCGGGTTGACTTTCTTT.

The CDR3 sequence: CASSLGGTFYGYGYTF. CDR3 DNA sequence: TGTGCCAGCAGCTTAGGGGGGACATTCTATGGGTATGGCTACACCTTC. V is TRBV7-2 and J is TRBJ1-2; tentative D call: TRBD1 (6 bases). This CDR3 contains 16 residues. Germline V gene lookup returns CDR1 SGHTA and CDR2 FQGNSA. V shed 1 base and J shed 5 bases, with 17 bases lying between them.

This clone appeared a few times. This chain links TRBV30 with TRBJ1-1; D is possibly TRBD1 (6 bases). The CDR3 consists of 15 residues. CDR1 and CDR2 (germline): GTSNPN, SVGIG (reference sequence). Trimming shortened V by 3 bases and J by 3 bases, and 17 bases separated the two germline ends. The CDR3 sequence: CAWSYFDRRDTEAFF. As DNA, the CDR3 is TGTGCCTGGAGCTACTTTGACAGGAGAGACACTGAAGCTTTCTTT. Complete variable domain (other parts from reference TRBV30 and TRBJ1-1): SQTIHQWPATLVQPVGSPLSLECTVEGTSNPNLYWYRQAAGRGLQLLFYSVGIGQISSEVPQNLSASRPQDRQFILSSKKLLLSDSGFYLCAWSYFDRRDTEAFFGQGTRLTVV.

This clone occurred a few times. The rearrangement joins TRBV5-4 to TRBJ1-2; 7 nucleotides align to TRBD1. J lost 6 bases, V lost 0 bases, and 8 bases had no gene match. Per the germline V gene, CDR1 is SGHNT and CDR2 is YYREEE (reference sequence). The CDR3 has 15 residues. The CDR3 DNA reads TGTGCCAGCAGCTTGGAACCGGACAGGCGCGATGGCTACACCTTC. Translation gives CASSLEPDRRDGYTF.

This clone was observed a few times. The rearrangement links TRBV9 to TRBJ1-4; a weak D match, TRBD1 (5 bases). This CDR3 comprises 14 residues. Germline-derived CDR1 and CDR2 are SGDLS and YYNGEE. V was pared by 0 bases and J by 8 bases, with 11 bases between. As DNA, the CDR3 is TGTGCCAGCAGCGTAGGTCCTCAGGGAGAAAAACTGTTTTTT. Translation gives CASSVGPQGEKLFF.

In its sample, this clone was seen many times. This rearrangement joins TRBV7-3 to TRBJ2-3, with a possible D match to TRBD1 (7 bases). The V end lost 4 bases, the J end lost 0 bases, and 17 bases lay between the germline ends. This CDR3 has 17 amino acids. CDR1 is SGHTA, CDR2 FQGTGA, per germline. The CDR3: CASSSGGLRSSTDTQYF. In nucleotides, the CDR3 is TGTGCCAGCAGCTCAGGGGGACTCCGTTCTAGCACAGATACGCAGTATTTT.

This clone was observed many times. This sample includes further DNA sequences coding for the same CDR3. J is TRBJ2-3 and V is TRBV18; 7 bases agree with TRBD2. The CDR3 loop spans 14 amino acids. Looked up from germline, CDR1 is KGHSH and CDR2 is LQKENI. J lost 2 bases, V lost 3 bases, and 2 bases had no gene match. The CDR3 coding sequence is TGTGCCAGCTCACCCGGGAGGTCCACAGATACGCAGTATTTT. This translates into CASSPGRSTDTQYF.

V gene TRBV28 combines with J gene TRBJ1-1; 10 bases match TRBD1. CDR1 is MDHEN, CDR2 SYDVKM, per germline. The CDR3 extends over 14 amino acids. The V gene end was trimmed by 6 bases and the J gene end by 7 bases; junction bases not matched to a gene: 8. CDR3 residues: CASSPGTGEDEAFF. The DNA of the CDR3 is TGTGCCAGCAGCCCCGGGACAGGGGAAGATGAAGCTTTCTTT. The full variable domain, with the rest looked up from reference TRBV28 and TRBJ1-1, is DVKVTQSSRYLVKRTGEKVFLECVQDMDHENMFWYRQDPGLGLRLIYFSYDVKMKEKGDIPEGYSVSREKKERFSLILESASTNQTSMYLCASSPGTGEDEAFFGQGTRLTVV.

The CDR3 protein is CASSLVSGQGYEQYF. CDR3 DNA: TGCGCCAGCAGCTTGGTCTCCGGGCAGGGGTACGAGCAGTACTTC. This chain links TRBV5-1 with TRBJ2-7, with D perhaps matching TRBD1 (6 bases). Trimming shortened V by 0 bases and J by 4 bases, and 14 bases separated the two germline ends. Germline values: CDR1 SGHRS, CDR2 YFSETQ. The CDR3 runs 15 residues.

V and J are TRBV4-1 and TRBJ2-5; 7 bases map to TRBD1. Looked up from germline, CDR1 is MGHRA and CDR2 is YSYEKL. CDR3 length: 15 amino acids. J gave up 2 bases and V 1 base, and 4 bases lay outside the gene matches. The CDR3 loop reads CASSQAGGFQETQYF. DNA of the CDR3: TGCGCCAGCAGCCAAGCAGGGGGATTTCAAGAGACCCAGTACTTC.

This clone has a handful of counts. This rearrangement joins TRBV5-1 to TRBJ2-7; TRBD1 matches 9 bases. Germline assignment: CDR1 SGHRS and CDR2 YFSETQ. The CDR3 covers 14 residues. The V gene end was trimmed by 0 bases and the J gene end by 5 bases; junction bases not matched to a gene: 3. In nucleotides, the CDR3 is TGCGCCAGCAGCTTGGGGGGGACAGGGAACGAGCAGTACTTC. This gives the protein CASSLGGTGNEQYF.